The 5 T cell receptor beta chains below come from one sample, sequenced in a study of T cells after yellow fever vaccination (dated by TCRdb to between 2017 and 2020). The library was prepared using 5' RACE. Sequencing relied on an Illumina HiSeq 2500. TCRdb reworked the public reads: Q25 trimming with fastp, MiXCR clone assembly, productive beta chains retained. Rows with a matching CDR3 protein are joined into one entry that keeps the most common DNA and genes. The sample profile shows roughly 160,000 distinct CDR3 sequences; 6.5% to 8.5% of them were found once. The top ten hold 2.5% of the sample. In light of the paper, this sample's treatment or condition label describes: live attenuated yellow fever vaccine strain. Sequenced material: CD4+ T cells sorted from PBMCs, taken less than 6 days after the first yellow fever vaccination. The receptors originated from a young man who received the YFV17D yellow fever vaccine.

This clonotype has a count of ten or more. This chain connects TRBV20-1 to TRBJ1-2; D is ambiguous. With 1 base removed from V and 4 bases from J, the gap between germline ends came to 13 bases. CDR1 is DFQATT and CDR2 is SNEGSKA in the germline V gene (reference sequence). The CDR3 is 14 residues long. CDR3 sequence: CSARALWFGYGYTF. Written as DNA, the CDR3 is TGCAGTGCTAGAGCTTTATGGTTTGGCTATGGCTACACCTTC.

The V call is TRBV27, the J call TRBJ1-1, with a weak D call TRBD1 (5 bases). Germline CDR1 MNHEY, CDR2 SMNVEV (reference sequence). This CDR3 is 15 amino acids long. V dropped 5 bases and J dropped 6 bases, with 19 bases sitting between them. DNA for the CDR3: TGTGCCAGCAGTACGGGCGACAGCTACAGCCCTGAAGCTTTCTTT. Its translation: CASSTGDSYSPEAFF.

This sequence joins TRBV6-5 and TRBJ2-5, with D tentatively TRBD2 (5 bases). The length of the CDR3 is 16 residues. Trimming shortened V by 0 bases and J by 4 bases, and 15 bases separated the two germline ends. CDR1 MNHEY and CDR2 SVGAGI come from the germline V gene. The chain's CDR3 is CASSYSFGRAAETQYF. The CDR3, as DNA: TGTGCCAGCAGTTACTCGTTTGGTAGAGCGGCAGAGACCCAGTACTTC.

This clonotype was recorded many times. The gene calls are TRBV28 and TRBJ2-7; 8 nucleotides align to TRBD1. The V segment lost 3 bases and the J segment 2 bases; nucleotides outside the gene matches: 3. Germline loops: CDR1 MDHEN, CDR2 SYDVKM. The CDR3 consists of 14 residues. The CDR3 nucleotides read TGTGCCAGCAGTTTTCTGGGACAGGCCTACGAGCAGTACTTC. Protein: CASSFLGQAYEQYF.

This clonotype was counted at least ten times. The V gene is TRBV20-1, the J gene TRBJ2-1; D unclear. Germline V lookup: CDR1 DFQATT, CDR2 SNEGSKA (reference sequence). Trimming cost V 3 bases and J 8 bases, with 14 bases left between them. This CDR3 is built from 13 residues. The CDR3 region has the DNA TGCAGTGCTAGTAATGGCGGATTCGATGAGCAGTTCTTC. It yields the protein CSASNGGFDEQFF.